These 24 T cell receptor beta chains share one sample of origin, sequenced in a study of persistence of HIV-infected CD4 T cells. An overlapping HIV-1 Gag peptide pool stimulated these cells at about 0.94 ug/peptide/mL. Memory cells lacking CD40L and CD69 with high CD45RO were sorted. Their antigen targets remain unknown. The libraries were made with immunoSEQ version 4 in survey mode. Here immunoSEQ multiplex PCR was the method, and the copy in TCRdb shows in-frame clones only, minus some. Found here are about 36,000 clones, approximately 81% of them singletons; the top ten hold 4.5% to 6%. This material consisted of cultured CD4+ T cells from PBMCs, taken from a patient who received antiretroviral therapy. Source of these receptors: an adult with HIV. The donor label of this sample is uncertain.

This clone was seen more than once but under ten times. The chain has TRBV12-3 or TRBV12-4 and TRBJ1-1; no reliable D call. V was pared by 4 bases and J by 6 bases, with 12 bases between. The CDR3 totals 13 residues. As DNA, the CDR3 is TGTGCCAGCAGTTACGTCGTAGGAGCTGAAGCTTTCTTT. Its translation: CASSYVVGAEAFF.

This chain links TRBV5-1 with TRBJ1-2; D gene ambiguous. The CDR3 has 13 amino acids. Deletions cut 0 bases from V and 5 bases from J, with 8 bases between. Germline CDR1 SGHRS, CDR2 YFSETQ. Here the CDR3 reads CASSLGAGYGYTF. The CDR3 bases are TGCGCCAGCAGCTTGGGGGCCGGGTATGGCTACACCTTC.

The chain uses TRBV9 and TRBJ2-7; perhaps D is TRBD1 or TRBD2 (5 bases each). The CDR3 is 16 amino acids. CDR1 is SGDLS and CDR2 is YYNGEE in the germline V gene. Trimming took off 0 bases at V and 1 base at J, with 14 bases between the two ends. CDR3 region: CASSVAPQGASYEQYF. The CDR3 nucleotides read TGTGCCAGCAGCGTAGCCCCGCAGGGAGCTTCCTACGAGCAGTACTTC.

This chain uses TRBV7-7 with TRBJ1-3; 9 bases align to TRBD1. The germline V gene encodes CDR1 SSHAT and CDR2 FNYEAQ (reference sequence). V gave up 5 bases and J gave up 7 bases; unmatched junction bases: 9. This CDR3 has 15 residues. The CDR3 DNA follows: TGTGCCAGCAGCCCCCTGGGGACAGGGACGAACACCATATATTTT. It yields the protein CASSPLGTGTNTIYF.

The chain is built from TRBV3-1 (or the pseudogene TRBV3-2) and TRBJ2-1; D unclear. Trimming removed 1 base from V and 3 bases from J, with 13 bases in between. The CDR3 covers 16 residues. Germline V CDR1 and CDR2: LGHDT, YNNKEL (reference sequence). The CDR3 sequence: CASSQGLSGYYNEQFF. The DNA of the CDR3 is TGTGCCAGCAGCCAAGGACTGTCCGGGTACTACAATGAGCAGTTCTTC.

This chain joins TRBV28 and TRBJ2-1, with D unresolved. Germline loops: CDR1 MDHEN, CDR2 SYDVKM. There are 11 residues in the CDR3. V was shortened by 4 bases and J by 8 bases, with 6 bases between the two germline ends. The CDR3 DNA follows: TGTGCCAGCAGTTCGGACGATGAGCAGTTCTTC. Amino acids: CASSSDDEQFF.

The chain combines TRBV12-3 or TRBV12-4 with TRBJ1-1; D is undetermined. Trimming pared 2 bases from V and 2 bases from J, leaving 6 bases between. The CDR3 contains 13 residues. This CDR3 is CASSLKGNTEAFF. The DNA for the CDR3 is TGTGCCAGCAGTTTAAAGGGAAACACTGAAGCTTTCTTT.

This CDR3 is CASSGFPTNEKLFF. In nucleotides, the CDR3 is TGTGCCAGCAGTGGGTTCCCAACTAATGAAAAACTGTTTTTT. The chain joins TRBV5-8 to TRBJ1-4; D uncertain. In germline, CDR1 is SGHTS, CDR2 YDEGEE. Trimming removed 5 bases from V and 0 bases from J, with 8 bases in between. The CDR3 contains 14 residues.

This clone was observed a few times. This chain uses TRBV12-3 or TRBV12-4 with TRBJ2-3, with D maybe TRBD2 (6 bases). V lost 6 bases and J lost 4, with 11 bases in between. The CDR3 sequence is 13 residues long. CDR3 coding DNA: TGTGCCAGCAGGGCGGGGATGGCAGATACGCAGTATTTT. It translates to CASRAGMADTQYF.

A single count supports this clone. The V call is TRBV6-5, the J call TRBJ1-4; TRBD1 aligns across 7 bases. Trimming took 7 bases from V and 3 from J; bases not matched to a gene: 5. The CDR3 runs 14 residues. Per germline, CDR1 MNHEY and CDR2 SVGAGI. The CDR3: CASNNRGPNEKLFF. In DNA, the CDR3 is TGTGCCAGCAACAACAGGGGACCTAATGAAAAACTGTTTTTT.

J is TRBJ2-1 and V is TRBV24-1; 9 nucleotides match TRBD2. This CDR3 contains 16 residues. Germline values: CDR1 KGHDR, CDR2 SFDVKD. V lost 7 bases to trimming and J lost 4 bases; unmatched junction nucleotides: 10. CDR3 loop: CATRTLAGEEYNEQFF. The DNA of the CDR3 is TGTGCCACCAGGACCTTAGCGGGGGAGGAGTACAATGAGCAGTTCTTC.

This rearrangement joins TRBV19 to TRBJ1-4; perhaps TRBD1 as D (5 bases). The CDR3 is 17 amino acids. The germline CDR1 and CDR2 sequences are LNHDA and SQIVND (reference sequence). V dropped 4 bases and J dropped 3 bases, with 18 bases sitting between them. The CDR3 region is CASSTGRGMGPNEKLFF. CDR3 nucleotides: TGTGCCAGTAGTACCGGGAGAGGGATGGGGCCTAATGAAAAACTGTTTTTT. Using reference TRBV19 and TRBJ1-4 for the parts outside the CDR3, the full variable domain is DGGITQSPKYLFRKEGQNVTLSCEQNLNHDAMYWYRQDPGQGLRLIYYSQIVNDFQKGDIAEGYSVSREKKESFPLTVTSAQKNPTAFYLCASSTGRGMGPNEKLFFGSGTQLSVL.

The chain employs TRBV4-1 and TRBJ2-2; D perhaps matches TRBD1 (5 bases). The CDR3 totals 14 residues. V lost 6 bases and J 7 bases, leaving 15 bases between the germline ends. From germline, CDR1 is MGHRA and CDR2 YSYEKL. The CDR3 nucleotides are TGCGCCAGCAGAGGGGTTACCATCGGCGGGGAGCTGTTTTTT. This translates into CASRGVTIGGELFF.

The V and J genes are TRBV6-1 and TRBJ2-1; 10 bases map to TRBD2. The trim removed 3 bases at V and 0 bases at J, leaving 14 bases unmatched. The CDR3 totals 20 residues. Germline CDR1 is MNHNS and CDR2 is SASEGT. The CDR3: CASSERGLAGAPSSYNEQFF. CDR3 nucleotides: TGTGCCAGCAGTGAGCGCGGCCTAGCGGGGGCCCCGAGCTCCTACAATGAGCAGTTCTTC.

The chain recombines TRBV5-1 with TRBJ2-3; 12 positions agree with TRBD2. Trimming took 0 bases from V and 0 from J; bases not matched to a gene: 5. The germline gives CDR1 SGHRS, CDR2 YFSETQ. This CDR3 spans 18 amino acids. The CDR3 DNA sequence: TGCGCCAGCAGCTTGGCTCTAGCGGGGGGGCTTAGCACAGATACGCAGTATTTT. Protein: CASSLALAGGLSTDTQYF.

V is TRBV10-2 and J is TRBJ2-7; either TRBD1 or TRBD2 may fit D (5 bases each). The V end lost 7 bases, the J end lost 4 bases, and 14 bases lay between the germline ends. The CDR3 is made up of 13 amino acids. CDR1 and CDR2 (germline): WSHSY, SAAADI. The CDR3 loop is CASKGDSSYEQYF. In DNA form, the CDR3 reads TGCGCCAGCAAGGGAGACAGCTCTTACGAGCAGTACTTC.

The gene calls are TRBV2 and TRBJ1-1, with D tentatively TRBD1 (5 bases). CDR1 and CDR2 from the germline V gene are SNHLY and FYNNEI. Trimming removed 3 bases at V and 1 base at J, with 9 bases between. This CDR3 contains 14 residues. CDR3 in amino acids: CASSEGRGNTEAFF. CDR3 nucleotides: TGTGCCAGCAGTGAGGGGAGGGGGAACACTGAAGCTTTCTTT.

The chain carries TRBV5-1 and TRBJ2-2; possibly TRBD2 for D (6 bases). The CDR3 spans 13 residues. Trimming left V 8 bases short and J 4 bases short, with 12 bases between. Germline V gene sequence: CDR1 SGHRS, CDR2 YFSETQ. CDR3 coding DNA: TGCGCCAGTGAGGGAGGACCCACCGGGGAGCTGTTTTTT. Protein sequence: CASEGGPTGELFF.

This clone was detected once. The chain employs TRBV19 and TRBJ1-2; D remains ambiguous. CDR3 length: 16 amino acids. Germline values: CDR1 LNHDA, CDR2 SQIVND (reference sequence). V dropped 5 bases and J dropped 0 bases, with 16 bases sitting between them. This CDR3 reads CASSAMAGRANYGYTF. The CDR3 region has the DNA TGTGCCAGTAGTGCAATGGCAGGAAGAGCTAACTATGGCTACACCTTC.

The J gene is TRBJ2-3, the V gene TRBV19; D is perhaps TRBD2 (6 bases). Per the germline V gene, CDR1 is LNHDA and CDR2 is SQIVND (reference sequence). This CDR3 spans 15 amino acids. V was cut by 3 bases and J by 1 base, with 11 bases left in between. The CDR3 sequence is CASSIRLVGTDTQYF. The CDR3 coding sequence is TGTGCCAGTAGTATCCGACTAGTAGGCACAGATACGCAGTATTTT. Using reference TRBV19 and TRBJ2-3 for the parts outside the CDR3, the full variable domain is DGGITQSPKYLFRKEGQNVTLSCEQNLNHDAMYWYRQDPGQGLRLIYYSQIVNDFQKGDIAEGYSVSREKKESFPLTVTSAQKNPTAFYLCASSIRLVGTDTQYFGPGTRLTVL.

The V and J genes are TRBV19 and TRBJ1-5, with no clear D. V lost 3 bases and J 3 bases, leaving 9 bases between the germline ends. Per germline, CDR1 LNHDA and CDR2 SQIVND (reference sequence). This CDR3 is built from 14 residues. The CDR3 DNA follows: TGTGCCAGTAGTATCTCGATAGTCAATCAGCCCCAGCATTTT. Translating it yields CASSISIVNQPQHF.

V is TRBV18 and J is TRBJ2-1; no reliable D call. In germline, CDR1 is KGHSH, CDR2 LQKENI. This CDR3 contains 14 residues. Trimming took 3 bases from V and 5 from J, leaving 11 bases between them. For the CDR3, the DNA is TGTGCCAGCTCACCCCAACCCCCCAACAATGAGCAGTTCTTC. It yields the protein CASSPQPPNNEQFF.

V is TRBV15 and J is TRBJ1-2; the D gene is possibly TRBD1 (5 bases). This CDR3 has 14 residues. Looked up from germline, CDR1 is LNHNV and CDR2 is YYDKDF (reference sequence). V lost 0 bases and J lost 8, with 13 bases in between. The DNA of the CDR3 is TGTGCCACCAGCAGAGATCTGGGGCTGCAGGGCTACACCTTC. Amino acid sequence: CATSRDLGLQGYTF.

The V gene is TRBV6-5, the J gene TRBJ2-3; possible D gene TRBD2, 5 bases. V lost 1 base and J lost 2, with 13 bases in between. CDR3 length: 16 residues. CDR1 is MNHEY and CDR2 is SVGAGI in the germline V gene. This CDR3 reads CASSYLGSRFTDTQYF. The DNA of the CDR3 is TGTGCCAGCAGTTACTTGGGGAGCAGATTCACAGATACGCAGTATTTT.